These 16 T cell receptor beta chains were sequenced from one sample in a study of OX40 agonist ivuxolimab in advanced cancers. Profiling relied on immunoSEQ multiplex PCR, and the TCRdb table lists in-frame clones only, not all of them. Seen here are about 44,000 clones, roughly nine tenths observed once, and the top ten hold 25% to 35%. The sequenced sample was CD4+ or CD8+ T cells sorted from blood, obtained in a trial of the OX40 agonist ivuxolimab. These receptors were taken from an adult with an advanced solid tumor such as melanoma, head and neck, liver or kidney cancer.

V gene TRBV7-8 combines with J gene TRBJ1-6, with TRBD1 matching over 8 bases. The length of the CDR3 is 15 residues. Germline-derived CDR1 and CDR2 are SGHVS and FQNEAQ. After removal of 5 bases from V and 6 bases from J, the junction contained 6 bases not matched to a gene. In DNA form, the CDR3 reads TGTGCCAGCAGCGACCGGACAGGGTCTAATTCACCCCTCCACTTT. This translates into CASSDRTGSNSPLHF.

The chain combines TRBV5-6 with TRBJ1-1; no reliable D call. Trimming cost V 3 bases and J 0 bases, with 6 bases left between them. Germline assignment: CDR1 SGHDT and CDR2 YYEEEE. This CDR3 has 13 residues. For the CDR3, the DNA is TGTGCCAGCAGCTCCGGGATGAACACTGAAGCTTTCTTT. Amino acid sequence: CASSSGMNTEAFF.

The CDR3 protein is CATKPTLATSYNEQFF. The CDR3, as DNA: TGCGCCACCAAGCCGACACTAGCGACCTCCTACAATGAGCAGTTCTTC. This rearrangement joins TRBV4-1 to TRBJ2-1; 7 nucleotides line up with TRBD2. The germline V gene has CDR1 MGHRA and CDR2 YSYEKL. V dropped 10 bases and J dropped 0; count of bases not matched to a gene: 12. This CDR3 is 16 amino acids long.

The rearrangement joins TRBV4-3 to TRBJ2-1, with 12 nucleotides matching TRBD2. Germline CDR1 is LGHNA and CDR2 is YSLEER. J gave up 2 bases and V 4 bases, and 3 bases lay outside the gene matches. The CDR3 sequence is 16 residues long. CDR3 sequence (DNA): TGCGCCAGCAGCCCTGGACTAGCGGGAACCTACAATGAGCAGTTCTTC. Translation gives CASSPGLAGTYNEQFF.

This chain links TRBV9 with TRBJ2-2; no clear D gene. Germline CDR1 reads SGDLS; CDR2 reads YYNGEE. The CDR3 runs to 12 residues. Trimming removed 2 bases from V and 11 bases from J, with 10 bases in between. This CDR3 is CASSVPGPELFF. The CDR3 coding sequence is TGTGCCAGCAGCGTCCCCGGGCCCGAGCTGTTTTTT.

This sequence joins TRBV15 and TRBJ1-5; 7 nucleotides line up with TRBD1. The CDR3 covers 16 residues. CDR1 is LNHNV and CDR2 is YYDKDF in the germline V gene (reference sequence). J lost 1 base, V lost 5 bases, and 8 bases had no gene match. CDR3 sequence (DNA): TGTGCCACCAGCGGGAGGGTCAGGGGGAGCAATCAGCCCCAGCATTTT. This encodes CATSGRVRGSNQPQHF.

The chain links TRBV29-1 to TRBJ1-3; D not resolved. This CDR3 contains 13 residues. In germline, CDR1 is SQVTM, CDR2 ANQGSEA. Trimming stripped 5 bases from V and 4 bases from J, with 12 bases between. CDR3: CSVLLIQGNTIYF. CDR3 nucleotide sequence: TGCAGCGTTCTGCTCATTCAAGGAAACACCATATATTTT.

Comments on this clone: The sample contains more than one DNA sequence encoding this CDR3. The V and J genes are TRBV5-1 and TRBJ2-7, with 8 bases that match TRBD2. The V and J ends lost 1 base and 3 bases, in that order; junction bases with no gene match: 3. There are 14 residues in the CDR3. Germline V gene data show CDR1 as SGHRS and CDR2 as YFSETQ. DNA for the CDR3: TGCGCCAGCAGCTTGACTAGCGGTGGCTACGAGCAGTACTTC. Translated, it gives CASSLTSGGYEQYF. The complete variable domain, with remaining parts taken from reference TRBV5-1 and TRBJ2-7, reads KAGVTQTPRYLIKTRGQQVTLSCSPISGHRSVSWYQQTPGQGLQFLFEYFSETQRNKGNFPGRFSGRQFSNSRSEMNVSTLELGDSALYLCASSLTSGGYEQYFGPGTRLTVT.

The chain couples TRBV25-1 to TRBJ1-6; TRBD1 agrees at 8 bases. With 3 bases clipped from V and 10 bases from J, the junction kept 8 bases outside the gene matches. Germline V gives CDR1 MGHDK, CDR2 SYGVNS. The CDR3 totals 15 residues. As DNA, the CDR3 is TGTGCCAGCAGTGAGGGGGGCAGGGGGCCCTCACCCCTCCACTTT. It translates to CASSEGGRGPSPLHF.

The table lists this clone with a count of one. V usage is TRBV18 and J usage is TRBJ1-3; TRBD1 matches 8 bases. The CDR3 consists of 18 residues. V shed 3 bases, J shed 0 bases, and the junction held 10 bases outside the gene matches. Germline V gene sequence: CDR1 KGHSH, CDR2 LQKENI. The CDR3 is CASSPSGQESLSGNTIYF. CDR3 sequence (DNA): TGTGCCAGCTCACCTTCGGGACAGGAATCACTCTCTGGAAACACCATATATTTT.

The rearrangement links TRBV18 to TRBJ2-1; 8 bases align to TRBD2. The length of the CDR3 is 17 residues. The V gene end was trimmed by 2 bases and the J gene end by 1 base; junction bases not matched to a gene: 7. Germline assignment: CDR1 KGHSH and CDR2 LQKENI. Here the CDR3 DNA reads TGTGCCAGCTCACCAAATTACGGCGGGAGGTCCTACAATGAGCAGTTCTTC. Translating gives CASSPNYGGRSYNEQFF.

The chain has TRBV6-5 and TRBJ2-7; D is possibly TRBD1 (6 bases). The CDR3 sequence is 14 residues long. The germline V gene has CDR1 MNHEY and CDR2 SVGAGI. V gave up 5 bases and J gave up 0 bases, with 11 bases separating them. CDR3 sequence reads: CASSLQDSSYEQYF. CDR3 bases: TGTGCCAGCAGTCTCCAGGACAGCTCCTACGAGCAGTACTTC.

V is TRBV7-2 and J is TRBJ1-2; D is ambiguous. CDR3 size: 13 residues. V lost 3 bases, J lost 4 bases, and 9 bases lay in between. CDR1 and CDR2 from the germline V gene are SGHTA and FQGNSA. The CDR3 is CASSFISLYGYTF. CDR3 DNA sequence: TGTGCCAGCAGCTTTATCAGTCTCTATGGCTACACCTTC.

The CDR3 DNA reads as TGTGCCAGTATCATTACAGGGGGCTCAACTGAAGCTTTCTTT. It codes for CASIITGGSTEAFF. This sequence joins TRBV19 and TRBJ1-1, with 9 bases fitting TRBD1. V lost 7 bases to trimming and J lost 5 bases; unmatched junction nucleotides: 8. The CDR3 extends over 14 amino acids. Germline V lookup: CDR1 LNHDA, CDR2 SQIVND (reference sequence). Supplemented by reference TRBV19 and TRBJ1-1, the full variable domain reads DGGITQSPKYLFRKEGQNVTLSCEQNLNHDAMYWYRQDPGQGLRLIYYSQIVNDFQKGDIAEGYSVSREKKESFPLTVTSAQKNPTAFYLCASIITGGSTEAFFGQGTRLTVV.

This clone was seen just once. V and J are TRBV25-1 and TRBJ1-5; 10 bases line up with TRBD1. The CDR3 extends over 16 amino acids. The V gene's germline CDR1 is MGHDK and CDR2 SYGVNS. V was pared by 3 bases and J by 3 bases, with 5 bases of the junction left unmatched. The CDR3 bases are TGTGCCAGCAGTGATTCGGGACAGGGGAACAATCAGCCCCAGCATTTT. As protein: CASSDSGQGNNQPQHF.

In nucleotides, the CDR3 is TGTGCCAGCAGCTTAGCGCGGCCCAGGGGGCTTGAAAAACTGTTTTTT. It yields the protein CASSLARPRGLEKLFF. The chain has TRBV7-8 and TRBJ1-4; 8 nucleotides line up with TRBD1. The CDR3 contains 16 residues. V dropped 0 bases and J dropped 7; count of bases not matched to a gene: 7. The germline V gene has CDR1 SGHVS and CDR2 FQNEAQ.